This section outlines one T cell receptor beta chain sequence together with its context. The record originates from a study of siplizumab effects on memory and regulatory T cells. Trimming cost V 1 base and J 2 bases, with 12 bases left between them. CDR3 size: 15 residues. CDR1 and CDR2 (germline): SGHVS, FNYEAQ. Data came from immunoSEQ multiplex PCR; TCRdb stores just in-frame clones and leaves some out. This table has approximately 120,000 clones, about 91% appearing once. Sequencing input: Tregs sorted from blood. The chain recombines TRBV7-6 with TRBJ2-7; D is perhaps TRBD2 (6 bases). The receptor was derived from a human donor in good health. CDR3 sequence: CASSLEAGSPYEQYF. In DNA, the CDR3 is TGTGCCAGCAGCTTAGAGGCGGGAAGCCCCTACGAGCAGTACTTC.